This TCR beta chain is from a study of shared clonotypes between healthy human individuals. Study conclusions and caveats: Compared with memory subsets, naive subsets generally had larger estimated richness.

Note on this clone: Its target is unknown.

TCRdb keeps only in-frame clones here, not all; method: immunoSEQ multiplex PCR. The data contain 2.5 million or so clones, roughly 92% of them singletons. Germline V gives CDR1 ENHRY, CDR2 SYGVKD. Trimming pared 4 bases from V and 1 base from J, leaving 13 bases between. The length of the CDR3 is 15 residues. The sample comprised naive CD4+ T cells sorted from blood. Subset described: CD45RA+ positively selected. This TCR was recovered from a man aged 18-30 years in good health. The rearrangement joins TRBV10-3 to TRBJ1-1, with no clear D. Written as DNA, the CDR3 is TGTGCCATCAGTGTCGGCACAACCTCGAACACTGAAGCTTTCTTT. It specifies CAISVGTTSNTEAFF.